This paragraph reports one T cell receptor (beta chain). There are 18 residues in the CDR3. The V gene end was trimmed by 2 bases and the J gene end by 2 bases; junction bases not matched to a gene: 5. The V gene's germline CDR1 is SGHNT and CDR2 YYREEE (reference sequence). This sample was included in a study of T cell changes during pregnancy in multiple sclerosis. Method: immunoSEQ multiplex PCR; TCRdb's copy keeps in-frame clones and lacks some. Of tens of thousands of clones listed, 91% are singletons. The chain uses TRBV5-4 and TRBJ2-6, with 12 bases lining up with TRBD2. The input for sequencing was CD4+ T cells from peripheral blood mononuclear cells, taken in the third trimester of pregnancy. The sequence was obtained from a female donor in good health, enrolled as a control in a pregnancy study. CDR3 DNA: TGTGCCAGCAGCTTTGCTAGCGGGGGGGCCGCTGGGGCCAACGTCCTGACTTTC. It translates to CASSFASGGAAGANVLTF.